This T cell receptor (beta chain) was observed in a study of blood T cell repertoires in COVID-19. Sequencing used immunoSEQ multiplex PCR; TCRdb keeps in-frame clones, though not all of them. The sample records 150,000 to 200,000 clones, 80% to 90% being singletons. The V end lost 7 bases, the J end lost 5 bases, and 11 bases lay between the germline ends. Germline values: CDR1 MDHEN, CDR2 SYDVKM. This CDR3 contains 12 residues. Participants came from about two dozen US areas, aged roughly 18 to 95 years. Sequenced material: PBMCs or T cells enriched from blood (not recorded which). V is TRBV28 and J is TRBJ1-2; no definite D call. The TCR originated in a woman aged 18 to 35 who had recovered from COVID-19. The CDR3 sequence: CASTLGPYGYTF. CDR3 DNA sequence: TGTGCCAGCACCCTTGGGCCATATGGCTACACCTTC.